This paragraph covers one T cell receptor beta chain sequence. Its antigen is currently unknown. This sample is drawn from a study of T cell repertoires in cytomegalovirus infection. At the level of the study: CMV epitopes used comprised recently identified HLA-C-restricted ones and well-studied HLA-B-restricted ones. Public TCR beta signatures were indicative of both CMV infection and a matching HLA type.

TCRdb reprocessed the reads via MiXCR and lists one record per CDR3 protein. The top ten clones hold 11% to 15% of a sample with some 920,000 distinct CDR3 sequences, 30% to 40% of them seen once. Germline V lookup: CDR1 MDHEN, CDR2 SYDVKM. The CDR3 totals 13 residues. With 5 bases removed from V and 7 bases from J, the gap between germline ends came to 14 bases. This material consisted of cultured CD8+ T cells from PBMCs, taken from culture after CMV antigen stimulation. The chain uses TRBV28 and TRBJ2-5; D ambiguous. This sequence was found in a human donor in good health (CMV status not recorded). Some clones in this sample may be carry-over from other donors' samples. CDR3 in amino acids: CASSIQLDRTQYF. CDR3 coding DNA: TGTGCCAGCAGTATACAGCTAGATAGGACCCAGTACTTC.